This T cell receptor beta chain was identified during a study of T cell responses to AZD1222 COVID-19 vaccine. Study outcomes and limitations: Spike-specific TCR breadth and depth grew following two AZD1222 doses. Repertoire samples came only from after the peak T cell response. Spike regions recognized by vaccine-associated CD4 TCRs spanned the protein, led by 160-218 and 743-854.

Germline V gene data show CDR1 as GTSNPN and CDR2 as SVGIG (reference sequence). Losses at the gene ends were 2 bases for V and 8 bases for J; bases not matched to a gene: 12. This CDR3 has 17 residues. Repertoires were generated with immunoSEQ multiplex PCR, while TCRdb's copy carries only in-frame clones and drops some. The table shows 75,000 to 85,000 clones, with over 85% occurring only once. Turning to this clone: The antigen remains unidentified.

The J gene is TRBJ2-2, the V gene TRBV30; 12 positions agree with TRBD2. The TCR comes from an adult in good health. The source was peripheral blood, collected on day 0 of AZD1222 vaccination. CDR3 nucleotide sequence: TGTGCCTGGAGTTCTCCGACTAGCGGGGGCCCGGCGGGGGAGCTGTTTTTT. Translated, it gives CAWSSPTSGGPAGELFF.